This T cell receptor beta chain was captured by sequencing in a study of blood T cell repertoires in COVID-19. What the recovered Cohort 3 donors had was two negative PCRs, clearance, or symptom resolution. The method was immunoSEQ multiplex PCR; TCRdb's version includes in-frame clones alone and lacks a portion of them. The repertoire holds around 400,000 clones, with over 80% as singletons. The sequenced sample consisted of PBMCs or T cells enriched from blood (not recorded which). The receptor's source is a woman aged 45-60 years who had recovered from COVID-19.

The CDR3 region is CASSKTGGGLWDIQYF. CDR3 nucleotide sequence: TGTGCCAGCAGTAAGACAGGCGGCGGGCTTTGGGACATTCAGTACTTC. This chain uses TRBV2 with TRBJ2-4; perhaps TRBD1 as D (6 bases). CDR3 length equals 16 residues. Germline CDR1 reads SNHLY; CDR2 reads FYNNEI. Between the trimmed V and J ends, which lost 5 bases and 8 bases, there was a span of 22 bases.